These 3 T cell receptor beta chains came from one sample sequenced in a study of blood T cells in healthy people across ages (dated by TCRdb to 2014 to 2015). Receptor libraries were prepared by 5' RACE. These reads were obtained on an Illumina HiSeq 2500. The second PCR ran for about 6 to 11 cycles and used a J-beta primer mix along with a sample-barcoded 5' primer. TCRdb cleaned the public reads at Q25 with fastp, built clones with MiXCR and kept in-frame beta chains. Entries that share a CDR3 protein sequence are merged under the most common genes and DNA. The sample includes fewer than 2,000,000 distinct CDR3 sequences, with roughly a third observed a single time. The ten largest make up around 10% of the sample. Sequenced material: blood. The receptors were gathered from a woman aged 25 to 45 in good health.

In this sample, this clonotype turned up a few times. The chain couples TRBV27 to TRBJ2-7, with D maybe TRBD1 (6 bases). Germline lookup yields CDR1 MNHEY and CDR2 SMNVEV (reference sequence). Deletions cut 5 bases from V and 0 bases from J, with 14 bases between. The CDR3 has 15 amino acids. The CDR3 loop is CASSTQGFGSYEQYF. DNA of the CDR3: TGTGCCAGCAGTACACAGGGCTTCGGCTCCTACGAGCAGTACTTC.

This clonotype was seen more than once but under ten times. The genes are TRBV4-2 and TRBJ1-1, with D perhaps matching TRBD1 (5 bases). V was shortened by 3 bases and J by 1 base, with 12 bases between the two germline ends. Germline CDR1 LGHNA, CDR2 YNFKEQ. The CDR3 totals 15 residues. Here the CDR3 DNA reads TGTGCCAGCAGCCAGGAGGACAAAAAGAACACTGAAGCTTTCTTT. Translated, it gives CASSQEDKKNTEAFF.

The rearrangement joins TRBV7-9 to TRBJ2-6, with D perhaps assigned TRBD1 or TRBD2 (5 bases each). The CDR3 spans 16 residues. CDR1 is SEHNR and CDR2 is FQNEAQ in the germline V gene (reference sequence). V was cut by 1 base and J by 2 bases, with 9 bases left in between. The CDR3 DNA reads as TGTGCCAGCAGCTTAGGAATGGGGGCTGGGGCCAACGTCCTGACTTTC. Protein sequence: CASSLGMGAGANVLTF.